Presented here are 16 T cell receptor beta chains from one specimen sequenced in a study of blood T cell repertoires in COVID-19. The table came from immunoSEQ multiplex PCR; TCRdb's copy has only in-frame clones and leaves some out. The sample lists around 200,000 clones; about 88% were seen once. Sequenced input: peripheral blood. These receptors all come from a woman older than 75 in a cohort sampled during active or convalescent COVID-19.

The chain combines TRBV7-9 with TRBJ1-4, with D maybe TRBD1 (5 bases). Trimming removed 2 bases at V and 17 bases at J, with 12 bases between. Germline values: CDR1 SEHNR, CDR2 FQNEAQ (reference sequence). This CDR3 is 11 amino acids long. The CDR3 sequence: CASSLKEGLFF. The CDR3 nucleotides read TGTGCCAGCAGCTTAAAAGAGGGACTCTTTTTT. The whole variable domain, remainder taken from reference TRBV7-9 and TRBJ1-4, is DTGVSQNPRHKITKRGQNVTFRCDPISEHNRLYWYRQTLGQGPEFLTYFQNEAQLEKSRLLSDRFSAERPKGSFSTLEIQRTEQGDSAMYLCASSLKEGLFFGSGTQLSVL.

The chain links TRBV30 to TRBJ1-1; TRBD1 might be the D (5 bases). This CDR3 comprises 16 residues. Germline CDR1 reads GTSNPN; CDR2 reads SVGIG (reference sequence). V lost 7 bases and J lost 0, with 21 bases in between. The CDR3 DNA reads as TGTGCCTTTTCCTCTCCAGGGTGGGGTATGAACACTGAAGCTTTCTTT. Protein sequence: CAFSSPGWGMNTEAFF.

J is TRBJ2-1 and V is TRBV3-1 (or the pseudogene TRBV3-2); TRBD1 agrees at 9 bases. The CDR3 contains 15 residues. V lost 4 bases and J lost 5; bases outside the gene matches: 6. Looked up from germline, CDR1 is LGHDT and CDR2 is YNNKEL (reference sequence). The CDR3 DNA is TGTGCCAGCAGCCTACAACAGGGGGCCCACAATGAGCAGTTCTTC. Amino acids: CASSLQQGAHNEQFF.

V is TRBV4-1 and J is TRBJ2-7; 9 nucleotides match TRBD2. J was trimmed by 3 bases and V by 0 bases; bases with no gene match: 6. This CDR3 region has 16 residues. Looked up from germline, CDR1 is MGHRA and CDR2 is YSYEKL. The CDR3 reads CASSQDPRLADYEQYV. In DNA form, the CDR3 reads TGCGCCAGCAGCCAAGACCCTCGACTAGCGGACTACGAGCAGTACGTC.

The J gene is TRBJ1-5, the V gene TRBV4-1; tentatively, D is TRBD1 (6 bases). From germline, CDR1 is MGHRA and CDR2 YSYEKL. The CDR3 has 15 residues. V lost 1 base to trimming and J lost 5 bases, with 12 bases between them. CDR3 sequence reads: CASSQGQVLHQPQHF. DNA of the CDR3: TGCGCCAGCAGCCAAGGACAGGTCCTTCATCAGCCCCAGCATTTT.

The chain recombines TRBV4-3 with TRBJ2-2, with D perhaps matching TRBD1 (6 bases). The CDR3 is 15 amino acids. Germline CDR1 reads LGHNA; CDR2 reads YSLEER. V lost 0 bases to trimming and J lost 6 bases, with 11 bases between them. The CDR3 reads CASSQDKAGAGELFF. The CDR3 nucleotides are TGCGCCAGCAGCCAAGATAAGGCAGGGGCCGGGGAGCTGTTTTTT.

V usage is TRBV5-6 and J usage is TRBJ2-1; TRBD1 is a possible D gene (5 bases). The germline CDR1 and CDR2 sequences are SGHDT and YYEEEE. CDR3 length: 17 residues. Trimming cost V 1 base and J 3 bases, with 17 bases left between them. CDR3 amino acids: CASSLPTVKLHYNEQFF. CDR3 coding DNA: TGTGCCAGCAGCTTGCCGACAGTTAAACTACACTACAATGAGCAGTTCTTC.

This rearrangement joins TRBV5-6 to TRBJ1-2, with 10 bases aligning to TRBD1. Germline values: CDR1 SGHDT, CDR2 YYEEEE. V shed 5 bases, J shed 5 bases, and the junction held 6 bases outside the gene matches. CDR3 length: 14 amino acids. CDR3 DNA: TGTGCCAGCAGGGGACAGGGGCTGGGGTATGGCTACACCTTC. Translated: CASRGQGLGYGYTF.

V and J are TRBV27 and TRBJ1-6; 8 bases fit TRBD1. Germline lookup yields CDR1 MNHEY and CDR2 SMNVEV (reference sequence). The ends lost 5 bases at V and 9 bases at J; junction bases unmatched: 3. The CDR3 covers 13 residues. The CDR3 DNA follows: TGTGCCAGCAGTCCGGACAGGGTTTCACCCCTCCACTTT. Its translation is CASSPDRVSPLHF.

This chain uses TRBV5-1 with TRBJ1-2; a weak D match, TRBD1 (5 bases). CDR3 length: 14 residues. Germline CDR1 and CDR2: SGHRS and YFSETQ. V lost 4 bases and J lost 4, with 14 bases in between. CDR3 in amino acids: CASSVPDSTYGYTF. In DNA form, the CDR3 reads TGCGCCAGCAGCGTCCCAGACAGCACCTATGGCTACACCTTC.

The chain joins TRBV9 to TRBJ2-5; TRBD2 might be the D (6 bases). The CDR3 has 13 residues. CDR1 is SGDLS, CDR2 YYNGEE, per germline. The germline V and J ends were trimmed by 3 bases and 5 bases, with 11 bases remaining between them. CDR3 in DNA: TGTGCCAGCAGCGGGGGACTGTGGGAGACCCAGTACTTC. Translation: CASSGGLWETQYF.

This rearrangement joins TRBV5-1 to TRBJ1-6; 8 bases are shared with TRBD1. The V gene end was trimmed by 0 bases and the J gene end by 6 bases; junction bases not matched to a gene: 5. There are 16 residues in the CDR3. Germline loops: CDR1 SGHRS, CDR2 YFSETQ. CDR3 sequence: CASSLVPGGGNSPLHF. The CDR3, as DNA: TGCGCCAGCAGCTTGGTCCCAGGGGGCGGTAATTCACCCCTCCACTTT.

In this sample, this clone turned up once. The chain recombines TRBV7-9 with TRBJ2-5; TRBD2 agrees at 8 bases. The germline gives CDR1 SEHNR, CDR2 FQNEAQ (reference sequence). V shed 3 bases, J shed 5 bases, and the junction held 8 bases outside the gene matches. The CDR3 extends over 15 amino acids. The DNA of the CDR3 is TGTGCCAGCAGCTTGGGACTAGGAGGGAGGGAGACCCAGTACTTC. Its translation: CASSLGLGGRETQYF.

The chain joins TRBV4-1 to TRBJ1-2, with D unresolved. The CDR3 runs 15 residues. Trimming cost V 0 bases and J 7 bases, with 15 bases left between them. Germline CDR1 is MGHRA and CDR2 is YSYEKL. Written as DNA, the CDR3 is TGCGCCAGCAGCCAAGATTCCCTATTCGGAGCTGGCTACACCTTC. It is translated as CASSQDSLFGAGYTF.

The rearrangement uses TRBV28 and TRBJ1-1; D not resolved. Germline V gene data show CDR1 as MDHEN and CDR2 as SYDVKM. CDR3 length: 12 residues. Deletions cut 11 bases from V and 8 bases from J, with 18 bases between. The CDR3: CAAGSGDGEAFF. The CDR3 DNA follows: TGTGCCGCCGGCTCTGGAGACGGGGAAGCTTTCTTT.

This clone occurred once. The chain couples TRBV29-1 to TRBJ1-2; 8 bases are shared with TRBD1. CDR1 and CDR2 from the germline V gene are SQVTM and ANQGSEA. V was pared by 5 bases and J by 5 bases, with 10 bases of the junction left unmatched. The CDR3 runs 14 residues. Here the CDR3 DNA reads TGCAGCGTTACTCTAGGACAGGGAGGGTATGGCTACACCTTC. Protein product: CSVTLGQGGYGYTF.